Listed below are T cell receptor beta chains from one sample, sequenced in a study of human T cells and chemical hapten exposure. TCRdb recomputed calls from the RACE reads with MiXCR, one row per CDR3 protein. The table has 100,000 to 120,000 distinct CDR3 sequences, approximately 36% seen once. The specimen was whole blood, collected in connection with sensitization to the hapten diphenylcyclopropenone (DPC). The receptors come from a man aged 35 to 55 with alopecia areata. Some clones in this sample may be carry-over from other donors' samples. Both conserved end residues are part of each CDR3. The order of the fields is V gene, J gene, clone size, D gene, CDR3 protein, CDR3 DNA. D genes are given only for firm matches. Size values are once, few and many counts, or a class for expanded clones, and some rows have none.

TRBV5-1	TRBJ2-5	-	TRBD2	CASSLSAGASQETQYF	TGCGCCAGCAGCTTGAGCGCGGGAGCCAGCCAAGAGACCCAGTACTTC
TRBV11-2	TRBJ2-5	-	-	CASSLAAAQETQYF	TGTGCCAGCAGCTTAGCGGCAGCACAAGAGACCCAGTACTTC
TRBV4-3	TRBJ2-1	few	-	CASSQSHLEGSSYNEQFF	TGCGCCAGCAGCCAATCGCACCTGGAAGGCAGCTCCTACAATGAGCAGTTCTTC
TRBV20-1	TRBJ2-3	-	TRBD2	CSARLLAGHTQYF	TGCAGTGCTAGGTTACTAGCGGGCCATACGCAGTATTTT
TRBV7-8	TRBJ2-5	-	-	CASSQRGEWETQYF	TGTGCCAGCAGCCAGAGGGGGGAATGGGAGACCCAGTACTTC
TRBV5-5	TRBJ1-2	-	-	CASSYHREGYTF	TGTGCCAGCAGCTATCACAGGGAGGGCTACACCTTC
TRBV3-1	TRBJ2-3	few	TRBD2	CASSQDGLAGAAQYF	TGTGCCAGCAGCCAAGACGGACTAGCGGGAGCTGCGCAGTATTTT
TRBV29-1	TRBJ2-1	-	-	CSVEGGRASRNEQFF	TGCAGCGTTGAGGGGGGTCGGGCCTCACGGAATGAGCAGTTCTTC
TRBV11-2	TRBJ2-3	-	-	CASSLLGVTQYF	TGTGCCAGCAGCCTCCTAGGGGTTACGCAGTATTTT
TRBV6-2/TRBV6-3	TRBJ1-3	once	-	CASSDTYSGNTIYF	TGTGCCAGCAGCGACACCTACTCTGGAAACACCATATATTTT
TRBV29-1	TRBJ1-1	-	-	CSVRPIFLRDTEAFF	TGCAGCGTTAGACCAATATTTTTGCGGGACACTGAAGCTTTCTTT
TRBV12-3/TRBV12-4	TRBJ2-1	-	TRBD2	CASSAGTSGIYEQFF	TGTGCCAGCAGTGCCGGGACTAGCGGGATCTATGAGCAGTTCTTC
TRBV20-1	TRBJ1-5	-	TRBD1	CSAWGQAGRDNQPQHF	TGCAGTGCTTGGGGACAGGCAGGAAGGGACAATCAGCCCCAGCATTTT
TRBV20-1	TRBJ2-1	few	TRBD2	CSARGGLAVSYNEQFF	TGCAGTGCTAGAGGGGGACTAGCGGTCTCCTACAATGAGCAGTTCTTC
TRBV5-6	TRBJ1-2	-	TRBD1	CASSGDRGRAYGYTF	TGTGCCAGCAGCGGAGACAGGGGGCGCGCCTATGGCTACACCTTC
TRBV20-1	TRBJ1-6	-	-	CSAELQGEYSPLHF	TGCAGTGCTGAGTTACAGGGCGAATATTCACCCCTCCACTTT
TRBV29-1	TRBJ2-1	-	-	CSVEDRSQLYNEQFF	TGCAGCGTTGAAGATCGTTCACAACTCTACAATGAGCAGTTCTTC